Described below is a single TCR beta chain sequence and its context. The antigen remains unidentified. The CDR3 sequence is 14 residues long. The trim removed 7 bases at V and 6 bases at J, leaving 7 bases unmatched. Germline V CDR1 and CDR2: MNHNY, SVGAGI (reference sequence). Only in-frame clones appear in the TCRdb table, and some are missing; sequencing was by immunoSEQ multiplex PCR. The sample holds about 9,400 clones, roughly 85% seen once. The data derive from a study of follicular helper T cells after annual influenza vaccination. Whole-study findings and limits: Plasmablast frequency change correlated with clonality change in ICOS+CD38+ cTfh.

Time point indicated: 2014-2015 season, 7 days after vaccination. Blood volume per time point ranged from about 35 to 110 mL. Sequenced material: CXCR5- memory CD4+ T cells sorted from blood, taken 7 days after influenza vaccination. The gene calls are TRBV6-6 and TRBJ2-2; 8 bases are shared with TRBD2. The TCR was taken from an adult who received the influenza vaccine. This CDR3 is CASNNGGDAGELFF. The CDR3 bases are TGTGCCAGCAATAACGGGGGGGACGCCGGGGAGCTGTTTTTT.